This is a list of T cell receptor beta chains from one sample in a study of post-analysis software for immune sequencing data. TCRdb used MiXCR to reprocess the PCR reads, holding one entry per CDR3 protein. The repertoire holds under 900,000 distinct CDR3 sequences, with approximately 57% as singletons. Input material: blood. Every receptor here comes from a girl aged 10 to 17 with multiple sclerosis. The CDR3 runs from the conserved cysteine through the conserved F or W. Each record gives: D gene, clone size, V gene, J gene, CDR3 protein, CDR3 DNA. The D gene is left open where the match is weak. Clone size is stated in some rows and not others, as once, few, many or a class when expanded.

d_call: .; clone_size: few; v_call: TRBV5-1; j_call: TRBJ2-3; cdr3_aa: CVSSFMENTQYF; cdr3_nt: TGCGTCAGCAGCTTTATGGAGAATACGCAGTATTTT
d_call: .; clone_size: .; v_call: TRBV6-5; j_call: TRBJ2-7; cdr3_aa: CASSYYGRNYEQYF; cdr3_nt: TGTGCCAGCAGTTACTACGGCAGGAACTACGAGCAGTACTTC
d_call: .; clone_size: .; v_call: TRBV5-1; j_call: TRBJ2-1; cdr3_aa: CASSLRTGARNEQFF; cdr3_nt: TGCGCCAGCAGCTTACGAACGGGAGCCCGGAATGAGCAGTTCTTC
d_call: TRBD1; clone_size: .; v_call: TRBV2; j_call: TRBJ1-6; cdr3_aa: CASSWDRGTSPLHF; cdr3_nt: TGTGCCAGCAGTTGGGACAGGGGAACTTCACCCCTCCACTTT
d_call: .; clone_size: .; v_call: TRBV14; j_call: TRBJ2-7; cdr3_aa: CASSRPGRLGEQYF; cdr3_nt: TGTGCCAGCAGCCGGCCGGGTCGACTGGGCGAGCAGTACTTC
d_call: TRBD1; clone_size: .; v_call: TRBV4-2; j_call: TRBJ1-5; cdr3_aa: CASSRDQGVDQPQHF; cdr3_nt: TGTGCCAGCAGCCGCGACCAGGGGGTGGACCAGCCCCAGCATTTT
d_call: TRBD1; clone_size: few; v_call: TRBV20-1; j_call: TRBJ2-5; cdr3_aa: CSARAHPGQGTETQYF; cdr3_nt: TGCAGTGCTAGAGCTCACCCGGGACAGGGGACGGAGACCCAGTACTTC
d_call: TRBD1; clone_size: .; v_call: TRBV20-1; j_call: TRBJ2-5; cdr3_aa: CSAGDRGETQYF; cdr3_nt: TGCAGTGCCGGGGACAGGGGAGAGACCCAGTACTTC
d_call: TRBD2; clone_size: .; v_call: TRBV7-2; j_call: TRBJ2-3; cdr3_aa: CASSLMRGGGTDTQYF; cdr3_nt: TGTGCCAGCAGCTTAATGCGGGGGGGCGGCACAGATACGCAGTATTTT
d_call: TRBD1; clone_size: .; v_call: TRBV29-1; j_call: TRBJ2-1; cdr3_aa: CSVGGTGGSYNEQFF; cdr3_nt: TGCAGCGTTGGCGGGACAGGGGGCTCCTACAATGAGCAGTTCTTC
d_call: .; clone_size: .; v_call: TRBV15; j_call: TRBJ2-6; cdr3_aa: CATSRGGVLSGANVLTF; cdr3_nt: TGTGCCACCAGCAGAGGGGGGGTGCTTTCTGGGGCCAACGTCCTGACTTTC
d_call: .; clone_size: few; v_call: TRBV5-1; j_call: TRBJ2-6; cdr3_aa: CASSRARSGANVLTF; cdr3_nt: TGCGCCAGCAGCCGCGCCCGCTCTGGGGCCAACGTCCTGACTTTC
d_call: .; clone_size: .; v_call: TRBV20-1; j_call: TRBJ1-5; cdr3_aa: CSARDPQKGENQPQHF; cdr3_nt: TGCAGTGCTAGAGATCCCCAGAAGGGAGAAAATCAGCCCCAGCATTTT
d_call: .; clone_size: .; v_call: TRBV5-1; j_call: TRBJ2-5; cdr3_aa: CASSLLRVQETQYF; cdr3_nt: TGCGCCAGCAGCTTGCTCAGGGTCCAAGAGACCCAGTACTTC
d_call: .; clone_size: .; v_call: TRBV15; j_call: TRBJ2-1; cdr3_aa: CATSRRDLTNEQFF; cdr3_nt: TGTGCCACCAGCAGGCGGGATTTGACTAATGAGCAGTTCTTC
d_call: .; clone_size: few; v_call: TRBV4-1; j_call: TRBJ2-7; cdr3_aa: CASSQGFGGLSYEQYF; cdr3_nt: TGCGCCAGCAGCCAAGGGTTCGGGGGCCTCTCCTACGAGCAGTACTTC
d_call: TRBD1; clone_size: few; v_call: TRBV29-1; j_call: TRBJ1-6; cdr3_aa: CSAQDRGRDSPLHF; cdr3_nt: TGCAGCGCGCAGGACAGGGGGCGAGATTCACCCCTCCACTTT
d_call: TRBD1; clone_size: .; v_call: TRBV29-1; j_call: TRBJ2-7; cdr3_aa: CSVGDRRDEQYF; cdr3_nt: TGCAGCGTTGGGGACAGAAGGGACGAGCAGTACTTC
d_call: TRBD1; clone_size: .; v_call: TRBV11-1; j_call: TRBJ2-7; cdr3_aa: CASSPPGQGAMNAYEQYF; cdr3_nt: TGTGCCAGCAGCCCTCCGGGACAGGGGGCAATGAACGCCTACGAGCAGTACTTC
d_call: TRBD2; clone_size: .; v_call: TRBV29-1; j_call: TRBJ2-7; cdr3_aa: CSVEGGIDYEQYF; cdr3_nt: TGCAGCGTTGAGGGGGGGATCGACTACGAGCAGTACTTC
d_call: TRBD2; clone_size: .; v_call: TRBV29-1; j_call: TRBJ2-5; cdr3_aa: CSVRGLVGAGGRETQYF; cdr3_nt: TGCAGCGTTAGGGGACTAGTGGGAGCTGGGGGTAGAGAGACCCAGTACTTC
d_call: .; clone_size: few; v_call: TRBV15; j_call: TRBJ1-5; cdr3_aa: CATSRDPITGIGQPQHF; cdr3_nt: TGTGCCACCAGCAGAGACCCCATTACAGGGATAGGACAGCCCCAGCATTTT
d_call: .; clone_size: few; v_call: TRBV6-6; j_call: TRBJ2-4; cdr3_aa: CASSPELAKNIQYF; cdr3_nt: TGTGCCAGCAGTCCGGAGCTAGCCAAAAACATTCAGTACTTC
d_call: .; clone_size: .; v_call: TRBV7-8; j_call: TRBJ1-2; cdr3_aa: CASSHSTNGYTF; cdr3_nt: TGTGCCAGCAGCCACAGTACGAATGGCTACACCTTC
d_call: .; clone_size: .; v_call: TRBV9; j_call: TRBJ2-4; cdr3_aa: CASSVNPDWVVGEQYF; cdr3_nt: TGTGCCAGCAGCGTAAACCCTGACTGGGTGGTAGGGGAGCAGTACTTC
d_call: TRBD1; clone_size: few; v_call: TRBV7-9; j_call: TRBJ2-6; cdr3_aa: CASSSGQGEGANVLTF; cdr3_nt: TGTGCCAGCAGCTCGGGACAGGGGGAAGGGGCCAACGTCCTGACTTTC
d_call: .; clone_size: .; v_call: TRBV5-5; j_call: TRBJ1-2; cdr3_aa: CASSLEYTDYGYTF; cdr3_nt: TGTGCCAGCAGCTTGGAATACACCGACTATGGCTACACCTTC
d_call: TRBD2; clone_size: few; v_call: TRBV29-1; j_call: TRBJ2-1; cdr3_aa: CSALRTSGGPYNEQFF; cdr3_nt: TGCAGCGCCCTCCGGACGAGCGGGGGACCTTACAATGAGCAGTTCTTC
d_call: .; clone_size: .; v_call: TRBV20-1; j_call: TRBJ1-5; cdr3_aa: CSASSGFSQPQHF; cdr3_nt: TGCAGTGCTAGCTCGGGATTTAGTCAGCCCCAGCATTTT
d_call: .; clone_size: few; v_call: TRBV7-6; j_call: TRBJ2-3; cdr3_aa: CASSFGQNTQYF; cdr3_nt: TGTGCCAGCAGCTTTGGACAGAATACGCAGTATTTT
d_call: .; clone_size: .; v_call: TRBV5-1; j_call: TRBJ2-3; cdr3_aa: CASSLGGPRTTDTQYF; cdr3_nt: TGCGCCAGCAGCTTGGGAGGACCACGGACCACAGATACGCAGTATTTT
d_call: TRBD2; clone_size: few; v_call: TRBV30; j_call: TRBJ2-1; cdr3_aa: CAWSTRTSGRDEQFF; cdr3_nt: TGTGCCTGGAGTACCCGGACTAGCGGTAGAGATGAGCAGTTCTTC
d_call: TRBD2; clone_size: .; v_call: TRBV5-1; j_call: TRBJ2-7; cdr3_aa: CASSWGGLANEQYF; cdr3_nt: TGCGCCAGCAGCTGGGGGGGACTAGCCAACGAGCAGTACTTC
d_call: .; clone_size: .; v_call: TRBV7-2; j_call: TRBJ2-7; cdr3_aa: CASSLVGGTDYEQYF; cdr3_nt: TGTGCCAGCAGCTTGGTAGGGGGGACCGACTACGAGCAGTACTTC
d_call: .; clone_size: .; v_call: TRBV2; j_call: TRBJ2-7; cdr3_aa: CASSAGEGVEQYF; cdr3_nt: TGTGCCAGCAGTGCGGGGGAAGGGGTCGAGCAGTACTTC
d_call: .; clone_size: few; v_call: TRBV7-6; j_call: TRBJ2-1; cdr3_aa: CASSLDTRSYNEQFF; cdr3_nt: TGTGCCAGCAGTCTCGACACCCGCTCCTACAATGAGCAGTTCTTC
d_call: .; clone_size: .; v_call: TRBV27; j_call: TRBJ2-1; cdr3_aa: CASSSTYGSYNEQFF; cdr3_nt: TGTGCCAGCAGTAGTACATACGGCTCCTACAATGAGCAGTTCTTC
d_call: .; clone_size: .; v_call: TRBV5-1; j_call: TRBJ2-5; cdr3_aa: CASGLGHSQETQYF; cdr3_nt: TGCGCCAGCGGCTTAGGACACTCCCAAGAGACCCAGTACTTC
d_call: .; clone_size: once; v_call: TRBV7-7; j_call: TRBJ2-3; cdr3_aa: CASSLRPGGPDSTDTQYF; cdr3_nt: TGTGCTAGCAGCTTGCGGCCCGGGGGCCCCGACAGCACAGATACGCAGTATTTT
d_call: TRBD1; clone_size: few; v_call: TRBV5-1; j_call: TRBJ1-5; cdr3_aa: CASSVDSGGQPQHF; cdr3_nt: TGCGCCAGCAGCGTGGATTCAGGGGGACAGCCCCAGCATTTT